A single sample gave rise to the 30 T cell receptor beta chains below, sequenced in a study of molecular identifiers for immune sequencing clone quantification. TCRdb re-derived calls from the PCR reads in MiXCR, one entry per CDR3 protein. The sample has approximately 90,000 distinct CDR3 sequences; over 20% are singletons. Sequenced: naive CD8+ T cells from blood, with Jurkat cell RNA spiked in. Subset: FACS-sorted CD8+CD4-CCR7+CD45RA+ naive T cells. Receptors originate from a human donor in good health. Some libraries in this study had Jurkat cell RNA spiked in.

This clonotype was seen at least ten times. The J gene is TRBJ2-5, the V gene TRBV4-3, with a possible D match to TRBD2 (5 bases). This CDR3 has 14 amino acids. CDR1 is LGHNA, CDR2 YSLEER, per germline. The V end was cut by 3 bases, the J end by 5 bases, with 13 bases between. The CDR3 DNA reads TGCGCCAGCAGCCAGGCATCGGGGTTGGAGACCCAGTACTTC. This sequence encodes CASSQASGLETQYF.

This clonotype was seen many times. J is TRBJ2-5 and V is TRBV14; D call uncertain. The CDR3 runs to 14 residues. Trimming removed 1 base at V and 5 bases at J, with 11 bases between. Looked up from germline, CDR1 is SGHDN and CDR2 is FVKESK. Written as DNA, the CDR3 is TGTGCCAGCAGCCAAGTGTCCACCAGGGAGACCCAGTACTTC. Its translation is CASSQVSTRETQYF.

This clonotype was counted at least ten times. The chain has TRBV7-9 and TRBJ2-3; D not resolved. Trimming cost V 4 bases and J 0 bases, with 11 bases left between them. This CDR3 has 15 amino acids. Germline lookup yields CDR1 SEHNR and CDR2 FQNEAQ (reference sequence). The CDR3 nucleotides read TGTGCCAGCAGCTCGATGAAATCTAGCACAGATACGCAGTATTTT. This gives the protein CASSSMKSSTDTQYF.

This clonotype was detected only once. A much more abundant neighbour one base away suggests this may be a read error. The chain carries TRBV2 and TRBJ2-4; D gene unclear. Germline lookup yields CDR1 SNHLY and CDR2 FYNNEI. This CDR3 comprises 15 residues. The V end was cut by 7 bases, the J end by 3 bases, with 16 bases between. This CDR3 is CASNGLTKNKNIQYF. CDR3 coding DNA: TGTGCCAGCAACGGCCTTACTAAGAACAAAAACATTCAGTACTTC.

For this clonotype: This may come from a read error, since a much larger clone is one base off. The chain carries TRBV2 and TRBJ2-5; D gene unclear. The CDR3 totals 13 residues. CDR1 and CDR2 (germline): SNHLY, FYNNEI. CDR3 in amino acids: CASSDWNQKTQYF. The CDR3 DNA follows: TGTGCCAGCAGTGATTGGAACCAAAAGACCCAGTACTTC.

This clonotype was counted ten times or more. The chain employs TRBV5-1 and TRBJ2-5, with D unclear. The CDR3 length is 14 residues. CDR1 is SGHRS, CDR2 YFSETQ, per germline. Trimming took 0 bases from V and 3 from J, leaving 9 bases between them. The CDR3 region has the DNA TGCGCCAGCAGCTTGGACCTAACTAAAGAGACCCAGTACTTC. Its translation: CASSLDLTKETQYF.

This sequence joins TRBV4-1 and TRBJ1-5; weak D call: TRBD1 (6 bases). The CDR3 length is 14 residues. CDR1 MGHRA and CDR2 YSYEKL come from the germline V gene. The ends were cut back, 2 bases at V and 6 bases at J, with 11 bases in the middle. CDR3 loop: CASSQRTELQPQHF. CDR3 DNA sequence: TGCGCCAGCAGCCAACGGACAGAACTTCAGCCCCAGCATTTT.

Worth noting for this clonotype: A single base separates this from a much larger clone, so it may be a read error. V usage is TRBV25-1 and J usage is TRBJ2-7; D gene ambiguous. Germline V gene lookup returns CDR1 MGHDK and CDR2 SYGVNS. V dropped 2 bases and J dropped 2 bases, with 7 bases sitting between them. The CDR3 spans 13 residues. DNA of the CDR3: TGTGCCAGCAGTGAACAGAGTCCCTACGAGCAGTACTTC. Its protein product is CASSEQSPYEQYF.

This clonotype was picked up many times. The genes are TRBV4-3 and TRBJ1-2, with 8 bases that match TRBD1. J gave up 4 bases and V 0 bases, and 4 bases lay outside the gene matches. The CDR3 length is 15 residues. Per germline, CDR1 LGHNA and CDR2 YSLEER. The CDR3 spells CASSQDQGAGYGYTF. As DNA, the CDR3 is TGCGCCAGCAGCCAAGATCAGGGGGCCGGCTATGGCTACACCTTC.

The CDR3 DNA is TGTGCCAGCAGTTACTCCCTTTTGAGGATTTCCTACGAGCAGTACTTC. Protein: CASSYSLLRISYEQYF. The genes are TRBV6-2 or TRBV6-3 and TRBJ2-7, with D unclear. V lost 0 bases to trimming and J lost 1 base, with 13 bases between them. The CDR3 totals 16 residues. CDR1 and CDR2 from the germline V gene are MNHEY and SVGEGT.

This clonotype was observed at least ten times. The rearrangement uses TRBV7-3 and TRBJ2-3; 7 bases are shared with TRBD2. Germline loops: CDR1 SGHTA, CDR2 FQGTGA. Trimming took 4 bases from V and 3 from J; bases not matched to a gene: 7. The length of the CDR3 is 15 residues. For the CDR3, the DNA is TGTGCCAGCAGCTCCATAGCGGGTTTAACAGATACGCAGTATTTT. Translating gives CASSSIAGLTDTQYF.

Remarks on this clonotype: One end of the junction is discordant with germline, which a read error may explain. The chain carries TRBV12-3 or TRBV12-4 and TRBJ2-7, with D hard to call. There are 15 residues in the CDR3. The CDR3, as DNA: TGTGCCAGCAACGCCGGAGACCACCGTTCCTCCGAGCAGTACTTC. Its translation is CASNAGDHRSSEQYF.

This clonotype was counted ten times or more. The rearrangement joins TRBV4-3 to TRBJ2-1; D remains unclear. Germline CDR1 and CDR2: LGHNA and YSLEER. This CDR3 is 15 amino acids long. Between the trimmed V and J ends, which lost 0 bases and 0 bases, there was a span of 6 bases. DNA of the CDR3: TGCGCCAGCAGCCAAGACACCAGCTCCTACAATGAGCAGTTCTTC. Its translation: CASSQDTSSYNEQFF.

The chain couples TRBV6-1 to TRBJ2-1; TRBD2 aligns across 8 bases. With 8 bases clipped from V and 7 bases from J, the junction kept 7 bases outside the gene matches. Per germline, CDR1 MNHNS and CDR2 SASEGT. This CDR3 region has 13 residues. This CDR3 reads CASGVAGINEQFF. For the CDR3, the DNA is TGTGCCAGCGGCGTAGCGGGAATAAATGAGCAGTTCTTC.

This clonotype was recorded many times. Its ends do not fully match the called genes, so a read error is possible. This sequence joins TRBV7-9 and TRBJ2-7, with 10 bases identical to TRBD1. The CDR3 is 14 amino acids. Germline V lookup: CDR1 SEHNR, CDR2 FQNEAQ (reference sequence). The CDR3 protein is CASSLGTGAYEQYF. As DNA, the CDR3 is TGCGCCAGCAGCTTGGGGACAGGGGCCTACGAGCAGTACTTC. The complete variable domain, with remaining parts taken from reference TRBV7-9 and TRBJ2-7, reads DTGVSQNPRHKITKRGQNVTFRCDPISEHNRLYWYRQTLGQGPEFLTYFQNEAQLEKSRLLSDRFSAERPKGSFSTLEIQRTEQGDSAMYLCASSLGTGAYEQYFGPGTRLTVT.

The chain employs TRBV12-3 or TRBV12-4 and TRBJ1-5, with D perhaps matching TRBD1 (5 bases). Trimming removed 6 bases at V and 5 bases at J, with 20 bases between. The CDR3 has 16 residues. CDR3 DNA: TGTGCCAGCAGCCACACCGCCGGGCCGGGGGATCAGCCCCAGCATTTT. The encoded protein is CASSHTAGPGDQPQHF.

In its sample, this clonotype was seen many times. The V and J genes are TRBV13 and TRBJ2-2; D possibly corresponds to TRBD1 (6 bases). The germline V gene encodes CDR1 PRHDT and CDR2 FYEKMQ (reference sequence). The CDR3 is 15 amino acids. V lost 5 bases and J lost 4, with 14 bases in between. The CDR3 here is CASSELQGTTGELFF. The CDR3 bases are TGTGCCAGCAGCGAATTACAGGGTACCACCGGGGAGCTGTTTTTT.

Details on this clonotype: One end of the junction fails to match germline, which may point to a read error. The genes are TRBV25-1 and TRBJ2-7; D is undetermined. Germline V lookup: CDR1 MGHDK, CDR2 SYGVNS. The CDR3 contains 11 residues. CDR3 sequence: CASSGSDEQYF. CDR3 nucleotide sequence: TGTGCCAGCAGTGGGTCGGACGAACAGTACTTC.

The V call is TRBV28, the J call TRBJ2-7; 10 nucleotides agree with TRBD1. CDR1 is MDHEN and CDR2 is SYDVKM in the germline V gene. V gave up 2 bases and J gave up 2 bases; unmatched junction bases: 6. The CDR3 has 16 residues. The CDR3 DNA reads as TGTGCCAGCAGTTTAGGAGCGGGGACAGGGGCCTACGAGCAGTACTTC. Translating gives CASSLGAGTGAYEQYF.

To note about this clonotype: A clone one base away is much larger, so this may be a read error. The chain recombines TRBV7-9 with TRBJ2-3; 9 bases map to TRBD1. The CDR3 consists of 15 residues. Germline V gene lookup returns CDR1 SEHNR and CDR2 FQNEAQ (reference sequence). Trimming at V came to 5 bases and at J to 8 bases, leaving 11 bases not matched to a gene. The DNA for the CDR3 is TGTGCCAGCAGCCCGACGGACAGGGGCGCAGGTACGCAGTATTTT. As protein: CASSPTDRGAGTQYF.

Worth noting for this clonotype: With a much larger clone just one base away, this may be a read error. J is TRBJ2-3 and V is TRBV3-1; D not certain. Per germline, CDR1 LGHDT and CDR2 YNNKEL (reference sequence). The CDR3 has 14 residues. Trimming shortened V by 7 bases and J by 3 bases, and 14 bases separated the two germline ends. The CDR3: CASTHPGVTDTQYF. Here the CDR3 DNA reads TGTGCCAGCACCCACCCTGGGGTGACAGATACGCAGTATTTT.

As regards this clonotype: This could be a read error, since a much larger clone is one nucleotide away. The CDR3 region has the DNA TGTGCCAGCAGCTTAGACCGGACTAGCGGGTACGAGCAGCACTTC. Encoded protein: CASSLDRTSGYEQHF. V gene TRBV11-2 combines with J gene TRBJ2-7, with 11 positions matching TRBD2. The CDR3 runs 15 residues. The germline gives CDR1 SGHAT, CDR2 FQNNGV.

This clonotype was seen ten or more times. The chain joins TRBV4-3 to TRBJ2-7; 10 bases are a match to TRBD2. V shed 1 base and J 2 bases; nucleotides not matched to a gene: 2. Germline assignment: CDR1 LGHNA and CDR2 YSLEER. The CDR3 sequence is 15 residues long. In DNA form, the CDR3 reads TGCGCCAGCAGCCAAGGAAGCGGGGGGGCCTACGAGCAGTACTTC. Its protein product is CASSQGSGGAYEQYF.

This clonotype has a count of ten or more. J is TRBJ2-1 and V is TRBV19; D remains ambiguous. CDR1 LNHDA and CDR2 SQIVND come from the germline V gene (reference sequence). Trimming removed 1 base at V and 5 bases at J, with 3 bases between. This CDR3 has 12 residues. The DNA of the CDR3 is TGTGCCAGTAGTATAGGACACAATGAGCAGTTCTTC. Translation: CASSIGHNEQFF.

This clonotype was counted at least ten times. J is TRBJ2-5 and V is TRBV12-3 or TRBV12-4; D unclear. The V end was cut by 1 base, the J end by 2 bases, with 8 bases between. The CDR3 loop spans 14 amino acids. The CDR3 here is CASSLDGRQETQYF. The CDR3 nucleotides read TGTGCCAGCAGTTTAGACGGACGTCAAGAGACCCAGTACTTC.

This clonotype appeared many times. The chain joins TRBV20-1 to TRBJ2-3; 11 bases map to TRBD2. Germline V gene sequence: CDR1 DFQATT, CDR2 SNEGSKA (reference sequence). This CDR3 comprises 15 residues. V lost 2 bases, J lost 6 bases, and 7 bases stayed unmatched. The CDR3 loop is CSARTSGRTSDTQYF. Written as DNA, the CDR3 is TGCAGTGCTAGAACTAGCGGGAGAACTAGTGATACGCAGTATTTT.

Turning to this clonotype: Being one base from a much bigger clone, this may be a read error. This chain links TRBV5-1 with TRBJ1-2; 10 bases are shared with TRBD1. This CDR3 region has 18 residues. Germline V gives CDR1 SGHRS, CDR2 YFSETQ. The DNA of the CDR3 is TGCGCCAGCGGCTTGGTTGGCCGACAGGGGGCGGCCGACTATGGCTACACCTTC. It translates to CASGLVGRQGAADYGYTF.

The chain is built from TRBV4-1 and TRBJ2-5; 9 bases are shared with TRBD1. Germline values: CDR1 MGHRA, CDR2 YSYEKL. The trim removed 5 bases at V and 3 bases at J, leaving 4 bases unmatched. The CDR3 spans 14 residues. CDR3 region: CASSARQGEETQYF. The CDR3, as DNA: TGCGCCAGCAGCGCCCGACAGGGGGAAGAGACCCAGTACTTC.

The chain joins TRBV20-1 to TRBJ2-2, with D possibly matching TRBD2 (7 bases). Germline-derived CDR1 and CDR2 are DFQATT and SNEGSKA (reference sequence). This CDR3 comprises 16 residues. V gave up 3 bases and J gave up 4 bases, with 18 bases separating them. The CDR3: CSARDPGGQLTGELFF. The CDR3 DNA reads as TGCAGTGCTAGGGACCCCGGGGGGCAGCTCACCGGGGAGCTGTTTTTT.

This clonotype was found many times. This chain uses TRBV7-2 with TRBJ2-1; D may be TRBD1 (6 bases). Germline-derived CDR1 and CDR2 are SGHTA and FQGNSA. The CDR3 covers 18 residues. Trimming stripped 4 bases from V and 2 bases from J, with 21 bases between. CDR3 coding DNA: TGTGCCAGCAGCTCCCGACAGGAACAGCTAGTGGCCTACAATGAGCAGTTCTTC. As protein: CASSSRQEQLVAYNEQFF. Full variable domain (missing parts from reference TRBV7-2 and TRBJ2-1): GAGVSQSPSNKVTEKGKDVELRCDPISGHTALYWYRQSLGQGLEFLIYFQGNSAPDKSGLPSDRFSAERTGGSVSTLTIQRTQQEDSAVYLCASSSRQEQLVAYNEQFFGPGTRLTVL.